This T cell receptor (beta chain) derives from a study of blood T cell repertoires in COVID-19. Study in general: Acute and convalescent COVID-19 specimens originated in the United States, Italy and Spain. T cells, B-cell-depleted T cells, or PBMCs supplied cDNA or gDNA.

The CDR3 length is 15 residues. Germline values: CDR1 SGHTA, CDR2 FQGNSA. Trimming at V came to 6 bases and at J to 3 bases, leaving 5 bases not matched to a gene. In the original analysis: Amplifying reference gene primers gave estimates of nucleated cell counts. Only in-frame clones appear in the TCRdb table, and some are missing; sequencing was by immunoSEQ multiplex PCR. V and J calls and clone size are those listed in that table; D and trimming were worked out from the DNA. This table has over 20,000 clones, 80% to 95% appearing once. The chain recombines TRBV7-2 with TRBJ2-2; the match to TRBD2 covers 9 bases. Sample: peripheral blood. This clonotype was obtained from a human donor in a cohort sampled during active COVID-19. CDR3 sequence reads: CASRASGVYTGELFF. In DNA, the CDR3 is TGTGCCAGCAGGGCTAGCGGGGTGTACACCGGGGAGCTGTTTTTT.